A selection of T cell receptor beta chains follows, all from one sample in a study of blood T cell repertoires in COVID-19. Sequenced by immunoSEQ multiplex PCR; TCRdb stores in-frame clones only, minus some. The sample holds fewer than 250,000 clones, roughly nine tenths seen once. The sequenced sample was peripheral blood. These receptors were taken from a man between 65 and 79 years old with acute or convalescent COVID-19. Both conserved end residues are part of each CDR3. The D gene is left open where the match is weak. Clone size is not always given. Where it is, it says once, few, many or a class for expanded clones.

D gene	clone size	V gene	J gene	CDR3 DNA	CDR3 protein
NA	NA	TRBV29-1	TRBJ2-7	TGCAGCCCTCCGGTGGCTTCGGAGTGCGAGCAGTACTTC	CSPPVASECEQYF
NA	NA	TRBV18	TRBJ1-2	TGTGCCAGCTCACCACCCCAGGATCATGGCTACACCTTC	CASSPPQDHGYTF
NA	NA	TRBV15	TRBJ2-3	TGTGCCACCAGCACCCCCCCGGGACACAGATCAGATACGCAGTATTTT	CATSTPPGHRSDTQYF
NA	NA	TRBV28	TRBJ2-7	TGTGCCAGCAGTCCTTCCCGACTAGATTATCCCTACGAGCAGTACTTC	CASSPSRLDYPYEQYF
NA	NA	TRBV5-1	TRBJ2-7	TGCGCCAGCAGCTTGGCCGGGGACCAACAGGGAAGGGGAGAGCAGTACTTC	CASSLAGDQQGRGEQYF
NA	NA	TRBV14	TRBJ2-3	TGTGCCAGCAGACTCACGAATTCAGATACGCAGTATTTT	CASRLTNSDTQYF
NA	NA	TRBV6-2/TRBV6-3	TRBJ1-3	TGTGCCAGCAGTTCCGCGGGCGACGGCCGTTCTGGAAACACCATATATTTT	CASSSAGDGRSGNTIYF
TRBD1	NA	TRBV7-8	TRBJ1-1	TGTGCCAGCAGCTTAGAAGGGGGCCTCGCTGAAGCTTTCTTT	CASSLEGGLAEAFF
NA	few	TRBV29-1	TRBJ1-1	TGCAGCGTTGAACGGGGGGGCGAAGGCAGATTAGCTTTCTTT	CSVERGGEGRLAFF
NA	NA	TRBV10-3	TRBJ2-7	TGTGCCAGCAACAGGGGAGCCGGGACTTCTTCCTACGAGCAGTACTTC	CASNRGAGTSSYEQYF
NA	NA	TRBV19	TRBJ1-4	TGTGCCAGTAGAGAGGGACTTAATGAAAAACTGTTTTTT	CASREGLNEKLFF
NA	NA	TRBV19	TRBJ1-2	TGTGCCAGTACTCGACCGGACATTAACTATGGCTACACCTTC	CASTRPDINYGYTF
NA	NA	TRBV28	TRBJ1-6	TGTGCCAGCAGTCGGTCCGGGAATAATTCACCCCTCCACTTT	CASSRSGNNSPLHF
TRBD2	NA	TRBV6-5	TRBJ2-7	TGTGCCAGCAGTTACGGACTAGCGGGGGAGCAGTACTTC	CASSYGLAGEQYF
NA	NA	TRBV5-1	TRBJ1-1	TGCGCCAGCAGCTTGGTGGCAGGGGTGAACACTGAAGCTTTCTTT	CASSLVAGVNTEAFF
NA	NA	TRBV19	TRBJ2-7	TGTGCCAGTAGTGCGGACACCCTGTTATACGAGCAGTACTTC	CASSADTLLYEQYF
TRBD1	NA	TRBV18	TRBJ1-1	TGTGCCAGCTCACTAGGACAGGTACTGAACACTGAAGCTTTCTTT	CASSLGQVLNTEAFF
TRBD2	NA	TRBV27	TRBJ2-1	TGTGCCAGCCTACCTCGGGGGGGCCAGAGGAGGCAGTTCTTC	CASLPRGGQRRQFF
NA	once	TRBV28	TRBJ1-2	TGTGCCAGCGGGGACTCTCCTCCCCCTGGCTACACCTTC	CASGDSPPPGYTF
TRBD1	NA	TRBV3-1/TRBV3-2	TRBJ2-6	TGTGCCAGCGCACAGGGGCTTAACTCTGGGGCCAACGTCCTGACTTTC	CASAQGLNSGANVLTF
NA	NA	TRBV27	TRBJ2-5	TGTGCCAGCAGCTCAGTTTATCCCAAAGAGACCCAGTACTTC	CASSSVYPKETQYF
NA	NA	TRBV6-2/TRBV6-3	TRBJ1-1	TGTGCCAGCAGTTACAGAGGGTTGGCGAACACTGAAGCTTTCTTT	CASSYRGLANTEAFF
NA	NA	TRBV7-2	TRBJ2-6	TGTGCCAGCAGCTCAGGACAGCCTAGCGCCAACGTCCTGACTTTC	CASSSGQPSANVLTF
NA	once	TRBV20-1	TRBJ2-7	TGCAGTGTGGAGCGTGCCGAGCAGTACTTC	CSVERAEQYF
NA	NA	TRBV19	TRBJ2-7	TGTGCCAGTAGTATATACAGGGATTCCTACGAGCAGTACTTC	CASSIYRDSYEQYF